A single sample is the source of the 17 T cell receptor beta chains below, sequenced in a study of cytomegalovirus exposure and HLA in healthy donors. Primers included in the PCR were 60 Vbeta and 13 Jbeta primers. Using immunoSEQ multiplex PCR, the repertoire was profiled, and TCRdb retains in-frame clones only, with some absent. Among around 61,000 clones listed, almost 70% were seen once. Sample: PBMCs. These TCRs come from a man aged 40-49 years in good health and CMV-seropositive.

In its sample, this clone was seen a few times. This sequence joins TRBV6-1 and TRBJ2-7; 10 positions agree with TRBD1. The V gene's germline CDR1 is MNHNS and CDR2 SASEGT. With V trimmed by 3 bases and J by 7 bases, 9 bases remained unmatched. There are 15 residues in the CDR3. The CDR3 spells CASSDWRQGAAEQYF. CDR3 nucleotides: TGTGCCAGCAGTGACTGGAGACAGGGGGCGGCGGAGCAGTACTTC.

The chain recombines TRBV6-1 with TRBJ2-3, with TRBD1 as a possible D gene (6 bases). Germline values: CDR1 MNHNS, CDR2 SASEGT. The CDR3 contains 14 residues. V dropped 2 bases and J dropped 4 bases, with 10 bases sitting between them. Written as DNA, the CDR3 is TGTGCCAGCAGTGAAACAGGGTTTTCAGATACGCAGTATTTT. As protein: CASSETGFSDTQYF.

This clone has a handful of counts. The rearrangement links TRBV5-6 to TRBJ2-1; tentatively, D is TRBD1 (5 bases). The CDR3 is made up of 16 amino acids. The germline gives CDR1 SGHDT, CDR2 YYEEEE. V lost 0 bases and J 4 bases, leaving 14 bases between the germline ends. The CDR3 reads CASSLAVGQEYNEQFF. DNA for the CDR3: TGTGCCAGCAGCTTGGCCGTGGGGCAGGAATACAATGAGCAGTTCTTC.

This clone was detected a few times. V and J are TRBV11-2 and TRBJ2-3, with D possibly matching TRBD2 (5 bases). The CDR3 length is 14 residues. Per germline, CDR1 SGHAT and CDR2 FQNNGV. V shed 1 base and J shed 6 bases, with 11 bases lying between them. CDR3 DNA sequence: TGTGCCAGCAGCTTAGGAGGGAGCTGGGATACGCAGTATTTT. Translated, it gives CASSLGGSWDTQYF.

The V and J genes are TRBV18 and TRBJ1-2, with TRBD1 as a possible D gene (5 bases). Germline lookup yields CDR1 KGHSH and CDR2 LQKENI. The CDR3 length is 16 residues. Trimming took off 3 bases at V and 1 base at J, with 15 bases between the two ends. The CDR3 spells CASSPTAGSINYGYTF. The DNA of the CDR3 is TGTGCCAGCTCACCTACCGCAGGGTCGATTAACTATGGCTACACCTTC.

This clone occurred a few times. CDR3: CASSQVRGPYEQYF. The CDR3 DNA follows: TGCGCCAGCAGCCAAGTCAGGGGGCCCTACGAGCAGTACTTC. The V gene is TRBV4-3, the J gene TRBJ2-5; 8 bases align to TRBD1. The DNA end is more similar to TRBJ2-7, so the J call may be wrong. Per the germline V gene, CDR1 is LGHNA and CDR2 is YSLEER. The CDR3 spans 14 residues.

This chain joins TRBV27 and TRBJ2-1; D possibly corresponds to TRBD1 (5 bases). Between the trimmed V and J ends, which lost 7 bases and 0 bases, there was a span of 13 bases. Germline-derived CDR1 and CDR2 are MNHEY and SMNVEV (reference sequence). This CDR3 contains 15 residues. This chain's CDR3 is CASTMTASSYNEQFF. The DNA of the CDR3 is TGTGCCAGCACCATGACAGCGAGCTCCTACAATGAGCAGTTCTTC.

The chain links TRBV7-2 to TRBJ2-7; 9 bases agree with TRBD2. J lost 6 bases, V lost 5 bases, and 11 bases had no gene match. This CDR3 has 15 residues. From germline, CDR1 is SGHTA and CDR2 FQGNSA. The CDR3 sequence: CASSPWRGGRCEQYF. In DNA, the CDR3 is TGTGCCAGCAGCCCGTGGCGGGGGGGCCGGTGCGAGCAGTACTTC.

In this sample, this clone turned up once. V and J are TRBV19 and TRBJ2-3; the match to TRBD1 covers 8 bases. Germline assignment: CDR1 LNHDA and CDR2 SQIVND (reference sequence). The CDR3 covers 14 residues. After removal of 7 bases from V and 2 bases from J, the junction contained 5 bases not matched to a gene. CDR3 protein: CASKAGQDTDTQYF. As DNA, the CDR3 is TGTGCCAGTAAGGCGGGACAGGACACAGATACGCAGTATTTT.

The chain's CDR3 is CASSPNTSPMETQYF. CDR3 nucleotides: TGTGCCAGCAGCCCAAATACTAGCCCCATGGAGACCCAGTACTTC. The chain employs TRBV7-3 and TRBJ2-5; D perhaps matches TRBD2 (6 bases). This CDR3 region has 15 residues. In germline, CDR1 is SGHTA, CDR2 FQGTGA. V shed 5 bases and J shed 5 bases, with 18 bases lying between them.

The CDR3 sequence is CASNRDRASNYGYTF. The CDR3, as DNA: TGCGCCAGCAACCGGGACAGGGCCTCTAACTATGGCTACACCTTC. V usage is TRBV5-1 and J usage is TRBJ1-2; 9 nucleotides match TRBD1. The CDR3 is 15 amino acids. CDR1 and CDR2 from the germline V gene are SGHRS and YFSETQ. The trim removed 6 bases at V and 0 bases at J, leaving 6 bases unmatched.

This sequence joins TRBV1 and TRBJ2-1; TRBD2 was called by the table and not checked on the DNA. TRBV1 is shown as a pseudogene. The CDR3 sequence is 19 residues long. The CDR3 bases are TGCACCAGCAGCCCGGGACTAGCGAAGTCTCCCTGCTCCTACAATGAGCAGTTCTTC. Translated: CTSSPGLAKSPCSYNEQFF.

The V call is TRBV11-2, the J call TRBJ2-7; 7 nucleotides align to TRBD2. Germline CDR1 SGHAT, CDR2 FQNNGV. Trimming cost V 2 bases and J 6 bases; bases outside gene matches: 13. This CDR3 spans 16 amino acids. The DNA for the CDR3 is TGTGCCAGCAGCTTATCGGAGGGAGGGCCAGAAGGCGAGCAGTACTTC. It translates to CASSLSEGGPEGEQYF.

This clone occurred once. The rearrangement uses TRBV4-3 and TRBJ2-2, with D tentatively TRBD2 (6 bases). Trimming left V 4 bases short and J 6 bases short, with 12 bases between. Germline CDR1 LGHNA, CDR2 YSLEER. The CDR3 extends over 14 amino acids. Here the CDR3 DNA reads TGCGCCAGCAGCCCTGGGACTCTTCCCGGGGAGCTGTTTTTT. Translated: CASSPGTLPGELFF.

The chain is built from TRBV9 and TRBJ1-4, with TRBD1 identical over 7 bases. CDR1 is SGDLS and CDR2 is YYNGEE in the germline V gene. The ends lost 0 bases at V and 7 bases at J; junction bases unmatched: 3. The CDR3 extends over 14 amino acids. The CDR3 region has the DNA TGTGCCAGCAGCGTAGGACAGGGATTTGAAAAACTGTTTTTT. Translated, it gives CASSVGQGFEKLFF.

This chain links TRBV5-1 with TRBJ1-3; D is undetermined. Germline CDR1 reads SGHRS; CDR2 reads YFSETQ. This CDR3 has 16 amino acids. V was pared by 1 base and J by 1 base, with 12 bases between. The CDR3 nucleotides are TGCGCCAGCAGCTTGATAGCGGGTACTTCTGGAAACACCATATATTTT. This codes for CASSLIAGTSGNTIYF. Variable domain in full (rest from reference TRBV5-1 and TRBJ1-3): KAGVTQTPRYLIKTRGQQVTLSCSPISGHRSVSWYQQTPGQGLQFLFEYFSETQRNKGNFPGRFSGRQFSNSRSEMNVSTLELGDSALYLCASSLIAGTSGNTIYFGEGSWLTVV.

V gene TRBV30 combines with J gene TRBJ2-5, with D possibly TRBD1 on 6 matching bases. V lost 4 bases, J lost 5 bases, and 14 bases lay in between. The CDR3 has 13 residues. Germline CDR1 GTSNPN, CDR2 SVGIG (reference sequence). The CDR3 is CAWTGYRAETQYF. CDR3 sequence (DNA): TGTGCCTGGACGGGCTACAGGGCCGAGACCCAGTACTTC.